Each of the 27 T cell receptor beta chains below was sequenced from the same sample in a study of a mutant IDH1 vaccine in newly diagnosed glioma. TCRdb keeps only in-frame clones here, not all; method: immunoSEQ multiplex PCR. The repertoire holds about 34,000 clones, approximately 87% seen once, with around 11% in the top ten. No antigen has been assigned to these receptors. Time point of the sample: week 47, end of study. Topical imiquimod was applied with each vaccine dose, which held 300 ug of mutant IDH1 20-mer peptide. The source material was PBMCs, sampled from a glioma patient whose treatment included an IDH1 peptide vaccine. These receptors all stem from a woman in her 30s with glioma.

This chain connects TRBV7-2 to TRBJ2-1; 9 nucleotides line up with TRBD2. There are 14 residues in the CDR3. In germline, CDR1 is SGHTA, CDR2 FQGNSA. The V gene end was trimmed by 4 bases and the J gene end by 3 bases; junction bases not matched to a gene: 1. The CDR3 sequence: CASSSRGGYNEQFF. The CDR3 DNA follows: TGTGCCAGCAGCTCGCGGGGGGGCTACAATGAGCAGTTCTTC.

This chain joins TRBV5-1 and TRBJ2-1; TRBD2 agrees at 9 bases. The CDR3 has 16 amino acids. Trimming cost V 0 bases and J 7 bases; bases outside gene matches: 8. Germline V gives CDR1 SGHRS, CDR2 YFSETQ. CDR3 in DNA: TGCGCCAGCAGCTTGGAAAGTAGCGGGGGTGGAAATGAGCAGTTCTTC. As protein: CASSLESSGGGNEQFF.

V and J are TRBV2 and TRBJ2-3; 7 nucleotides line up with TRBD2. The trim removed 5 bases at V and 1 base at J, leaving 3 bases unmatched. Germline lookup yields CDR1 SNHLY and CDR2 FYNNEI. There are 14 residues in the CDR3. The CDR3 DNA reads TGTGCCAGCAGTTGGACTAGTGGCACAGATACGCAGTATTTT. Its translation is CASSWTSGTDTQYF.

The chain employs TRBV2 and TRBJ1-2; 9 nucleotides match TRBD1. With 6 bases clipped from V and 6 bases from J, the junction kept 11 bases outside the gene matches. The CDR3 is 15 residues long. The germline gives CDR1 SNHLY, CDR2 FYNNEI. CDR3 nucleotides: TGTGCCAGCAGGATGGGGACAGGGTCATCACATGGCTACACCTTC. Amino acids: CASRMGTGSSHGYTF.

The V call is TRBV7-9, the J call TRBJ1-1; no clear D. The V and J ends lost 5 bases and 0 bases respectively, with 7 bases between them. Looked up from germline, CDR1 is SEHNR and CDR2 is FQNEAQ (reference sequence). The CDR3 is 13 amino acids. As DNA, the CDR3 is TGTGCCAGCAGCCCACACATGAACACTGAAGCTTTCTTT. It specifies CASSPHMNTEAFF.

The J gene is TRBJ2-7, the V gene TRBV21-1. TRBV21-1 is assigned pseudogene status. The CDR3 runs 17 residues. CDR3 in DNA: TGTGCCAGCAGCAAAACCCCAACAGGACTGCGCTCCTACGAGCAGTACTTC. Its protein product is CASSKTPTGLRSYEQYF.

This sequence joins TRBV19 and TRBJ1-1; 7 bases match TRBD1. The CDR3 is 13 amino acids. J lost 5 bases, V lost 6 bases, and 6 bases had no gene match. From germline, CDR1 is LNHDA and CDR2 SQIVND (reference sequence). The CDR3 region is CASSRGVWTEAFF. The CDR3 DNA reads as TGTGCCAGTAGCAGGGGGGTTTGGACTGAAGCTTTCTTT.

The chain employs TRBV5-1 and TRBJ1-2; D unresolved. CDR1 and CDR2 (germline): SGHRS, YFSETQ. This CDR3 region has 13 residues. The ends were cut back, 5 bases at V and 1 base at J, with 9 bases in the middle. The CDR3 region has the DNA TGCGCCAGCAGGGTGGACGGTAACTATGGCTACACCTTC. This codes for CASRVDGNYGYTF. The variable domain in full, completed from reference TRBV5-1 and TRBJ1-2, reads KAGVTQTPRYLIKTRGQQVTLSCSPISGHRSVSWYQQTPGQGLQFLFEYFSETQRNKGNFPGRFSGRQFSNSRSEMNVSTLELGDSALYLCASRVDGNYGYTFGSGTRLTVV.

This clone was seen only once. V and J are TRBV30 and TRBJ2-7; 11 bases map to TRBD1. Germline V CDR1 and CDR2: GTSNPN, SVGIG (reference sequence). There are 12 residues in the CDR3. Trimming at V came to 5 bases and at J to 7 bases, leaving 4 bases not matched to a gene. CDR3 amino acids: CAWGQGAPEQYF. DNA of the CDR3: TGTGCCTGGGGACAGGGGGCGCCTGAGCAGTACTTC. Complete variable domain (other parts from reference TRBV30 and TRBJ2-7): SQTIHQWPATLVQPVGSPLSLECTVEGTSNPNLYWYRQAAGRGLQLLFYSVGIGQISSEVPQNLSASRPQDRQFILSSKKLLLSDSGFYLCAWGQGAPEQYFGPGTRLTVT.

The chain carries TRBV6-1 and TRBJ1-1; weak D call: TRBD1 (6 bases). CDR1 MNHNS and CDR2 SASEGT come from the germline V gene. The V gene lost 6 bases and the J gene lost 3 bases, with 17 bases spanning the gap. The CDR3 length is 15 residues. CDR3 sequence (DNA): TGTGCCAGCAGGGGGGACAAGCTAGGCTACACTGAAGCTTTCTTT. Residues: CASRGDKLGYTEAFF.

The CDR3 DNA is TGTGCCAGCAGTTTACTAGCGGGGGCCCAAGAGACCCAGTACTTC. Protein sequence: CASSLLAGAQETQYF. V gene TRBV27 combines with J gene TRBJ2-5, with 10 bases fitting TRBD2. The trim removed 2 bases at V and 1 base at J, leaving 1 base unmatched. The V gene's germline CDR1 is MNHEY and CDR2 SMNVEV (reference sequence). CDR3 length equals 15 residues.

The rearrangement uses TRBV5-5 and TRBJ2-1; D is possibly TRBD2 (6 bases). CDR1 and CDR2 (germline): SGHKS, YYEKEE (reference sequence). This CDR3 has 13 residues. The V end was cut by 2 bases, the J end by 5 bases, with 8 bases between. CDR3 bases: TGTGCCAGCAGCTTATCGGGGGACAATGAGCAGTTCTTC. Its translation: CASSLSGDNEQFF.

The gene calls are TRBV9 and TRBJ1-1; D remains ambiguous. Trimming took off 1 base at V and 2 bases at J, with 6 bases between the two ends. Germline CDR1 reads SGDLS; CDR2 reads YYNGEE. CDR3 length: 13 residues. CDR3 sequence (DNA): TGTGCCAGCAGCGTAATGAGCAACACTGAAGCTTTCTTT. This encodes CASSVMSNTEAFF.

CDR3 region: CAWSRTDYTEAFF. CDR3 DNA sequence: TGTGCCTGGAGCCGGACGGATTACACTGAAGCTTTCTTT. This chain joins TRBV30 and TRBJ1-1; D unclear. V lost 3 bases, J lost 3 bases, and 11 bases lay in between. CDR1 is GTSNPN and CDR2 is SVGIG in the germline V gene (reference sequence). The CDR3 sequence is 13 residues long.

The rearrangement uses TRBV7-2 and TRBJ1-2; D is possibly TRBD1 (6 bases). Germline CDR1 and CDR2: SGHTA and FQGNSA. The ends were cut back, 5 bases at V and 4 bases at J, with 11 bases in the middle. This CDR3 is 13 amino acids long. The CDR3 nucleotides read TGTGCCAGCAGCGTGAGGGGGGGCTATGGCTACACCTTC. Amino acids: CASSVRGGYGYTF. Supplemented by reference TRBV7-2 and TRBJ1-2, the full variable domain reads GAGVSQSPSNKVTEKGKDVELRCDPISGHTALYWYRQSLGQGLEFLIYFQGNSAPDKSGLPSDRFSAERTGGSVSTLTIQRTQQEDSAVYLCASSVRGGYGYTFGSGTRLTVV.

This chain links TRBV5-5 with TRBJ1-1; 7 bases match TRBD1. Germline V lookup: CDR1 SGHKS, CDR2 YYEKEE (reference sequence). With 4 bases clipped from V and 5 bases from J, the junction kept 5 bases outside the gene matches. The CDR3 has 13 residues. CDR3 bases: TGTGCCAGCAGCCGACAGGGAGGGACTGAAGCTTTCTTT. This encodes CASSRQGGTEAFF.

This chain links TRBV5-8 with TRBJ1-5, with D uncertain. Germline V gene sequence: CDR1 SGHTS, CDR2 YDEGEE. The ends were cut back, 3 bases at V and 4 bases at J, with 11 bases in the middle. CDR3 size: 14 residues. CDR3 region: CASSSTGPNQPQHF. In nucleotides, the CDR3 is TGTGCCAGCAGCTCGACCGGGCCAAATCAGCCCCAGCATTTT. Complete variable domain (other parts from reference TRBV5-8 and TRBJ1-5): EAGVTQSPTHLIKTRGQQATLRCSPISGHTSVYWYQQALGLGLQFLLWYDEGEERNRGNFPPRFSGRQFPNYSSELNVNALELEDSALYLCASSSTGPNQPQHFGDGTRLSIL.

This clone was seen a single time. V usage is TRBV25-1 and J usage is TRBJ2-7, with D maybe TRBD2 (6 bases). This CDR3 region has 12 residues. Between the trimmed V and J ends, which lost 8 bases and 6 bases, there was a span of 14 bases. Germline assignment: CDR1 MGHDK and CDR2 SYGVNS. The CDR3 region is CASPGGVSEQYF. The CDR3 nucleotides are TGTGCCAGCCCCGGCGGGGTGAGCGAGCAGTACTTC.

The CDR3 sequence: CASGERTEAFF. In DNA form, the CDR3 reads TGCGCCAGCGGGGAGAGGACTGAAGCTTTCTTT. V and J are TRBV5-1 and TRBJ1-1; D uncertain. CDR1 and CDR2 from the germline V gene are SGHRS and YFSETQ. The V end lost 7 bases, the J end lost 5 bases, and 9 bases lay between the germline ends. The CDR3 contains 11 residues. Variable domain in full (rest from reference TRBV5-1 and TRBJ1-1): KAGVTQTPRYLIKTRGQQVTLSCSPISGHRSVSWYQQTPGQGLQFLFEYFSETQRNKGNFPGRFSGRQFSNSRSEMNVSTLELGDSALYLCASGERTEAFFGQGTRLTVV.

This sequence joins TRBV4-2 and TRBJ1-1; weak D call: TRBD1 (6 bases). Trimming took off 6 bases at V and 2 bases at J, with 16 bases between the two ends. This CDR3 spans 15 amino acids. Germline CDR1 LGHNA, CDR2 YNFKEQ. CDR3 protein: CASSLGRTVNTEAFF. CDR3 nucleotide sequence: TGTGCCAGCAGTCTTGGAAGGACAGTCAACACTGAAGCTTTCTTT.

The chain joins TRBV14 to TRBJ2-7; no reliable D call. The CDR3 extends over 14 amino acids. Per germline, CDR1 SGHDN and CDR2 FVKESK. V lost 0 bases to trimming and J lost 6 bases, with 12 bases between them. CDR3 loop: CASSQELNILEQYF. In nucleotides, the CDR3 is TGTGCCAGCAGCCAAGAGTTAAACATTCTCGAGCAGTACTTC.

This chain joins TRBV5-4 and TRBJ2-1; TRBD1 matches 8 bases. The V gene's germline CDR1 is SGHNT and CDR2 YYREEE (reference sequence). The CDR3 loop spans 14 amino acids. J was trimmed by 9 bases and V by 4 bases; bases with no gene match: 9. The CDR3, as DNA: TGTGCCAGCAGCGCCTCAGGGGGCATGGCTGAGCAGTTCTTC. Translating gives CASSASGGMAEQFF.

The rearrangement uses TRBV4-1 and TRBJ2-1, with a weak D call TRBD1 (5 bases). Germline V gives CDR1 MGHRA, CDR2 YSYEKL. The CDR3 is 12 residues long. Between the trimmed V and J ends, which lost 7 bases and 5 bases, there was a span of 9 bases. The CDR3 DNA follows: TGCGCCAGCATGGGGCTTGACAATGAGCAGTTCTTC. Amino acids: CASMGLDNEQFF.

The chain joins TRBV7-2 to TRBJ1-3; D is unclear. The CDR3 runs to 13 residues. Per germline, CDR1 SGHTA and CDR2 FQGNSA. Trimming removed 1 base from V and 4 bases from J, with 5 bases in between. The CDR3 DNA reads as TGTGCCAGCAGCTTAGGATACGGAAACACCATATATTTT. This sequence encodes CASSLGYGNTIYF.

This chain joins TRBV7-9 and TRBJ2-7; tentatively, D is TRBD1 (5 bases). With 5 bases removed from V and 2 bases from J, the gap between germline ends came to 10 bases. The CDR3 has 13 amino acids. Germline CDR1 is SEHNR and CDR2 is FQNEAQ (reference sequence). CDR3 bases: TGTGCCAGCAGCGAGGCAGGGCCCTACGAGCAGTACTTC. Residues: CASSEAGPYEQYF.

The gene calls are TRBV6-6 and TRBJ2-7; D not resolved. The CDR3 contains 14 residues. CDR1 is MNHNY and CDR2 is SVGAGI in the germline V gene (reference sequence). The V end was cut by 0 bases, the J end by 2 bases, with 8 bases between. CDR3 DNA: TGTGCCAGCAGTTACTCTGGTACCCCCTACGAGCAGTACTTC. Amino acids: CASSYSGTPYEQYF.

This clone appeared once. This rearrangement joins TRBV7-9 to TRBJ2-2; D is possibly TRBD2 (7 bases). V lost 5 bases, J lost 2 bases, and 15 bases lay in between. The CDR3 extends over 16 amino acids. In germline, CDR1 is SEHNR, CDR2 FQNEAQ (reference sequence). The CDR3 loop is CASSPGGGGNTGELFF. The CDR3 nucleotides are TGTGCCAGCAGCCCCGGGGGAGGGGGTAACACCGGGGAGCTGTTTTTT.